This entry lists 11 T cell receptor beta chains sequenced from one sample in a study of cytomegalovirus exposure and HLA in healthy donors. The study ran its PCR with 60 Vbeta and 13 Jbeta primers. Profiling relied on immunoSEQ multiplex PCR, and the TCRdb table lists in-frame clones only, not all of them. This sample has under 120,000 clones; less than 80% occur once, and the top ten carry about 3.8%. Material: PBMCs. The receptors originated from a man younger than 40 in good health and CMV-seropositive.

This chain uses TRBV7-8 with TRBJ2-6; TRBD1 agrees at 8 bases. This CDR3 has 18 residues. Trimming at V came to 5 bases and at J to 2 bases, leaving 11 bases not matched to a gene. Germline V CDR1 and CDR2: SGHVS, FQNEAQ. The DNA for the CDR3 is TGTGCCAGCAGCCAAATACAGGGGGAAGAGGCTGGGGCCAACGTCCTGACTTTC. Its translation: CASSQIQGEEAGANVLTF.

The rearrangement links TRBV15 to TRBJ2-7; D unresolved. In germline, CDR1 is LNHNV, CDR2 YYDKDF (reference sequence). The CDR3 runs 14 residues. Trimming stripped 7 bases from V and 0 bases from J, with 13 bases between. The CDR3 nucleotides read TGTGCCACCAAACCACAGTCAATCTCCTACGAGCAGTACTTC. Protein sequence: CATKPQSISYEQYF.

As for this clone: The sample holds other DNA sequences that translate to the same CDR3. V gene TRBV5-1 combines with J gene TRBJ2-5, with 11 bases fitting TRBD2. Per germline, CDR1 SGHRS and CDR2 YFSETQ. V was clipped by 0 bases and J by 2 bases; unmatched bases: 3. This CDR3 contains 16 residues. The CDR3 spells CASSLELAGGQETQYF. CDR3 DNA sequence: TGCGCCAGCAGCTTGGAGCTAGCGGGGGGACAAGAGACCCAGTACTTC.

J is TRBJ2-1 and V is TRBV9, with D possibly matching TRBD2 (7 bases). Germline assignment: CDR1 SGDLS and CDR2 YYNGEE. The CDR3 is 16 residues long. The V gene lost 0 bases and the J gene lost 4 bases, with 14 bases spanning the gap. The CDR3: CASSVAGGEAYNEQFF. The CDR3 DNA is TGTGCCAGCAGCGTAGCGGGGGGCGAGGCATACAATGAGCAGTTCTTC.

This clone was found once. The V and J genes are TRBV5-1 and TRBJ2-5; D perhaps matches TRBD1 (5 bases). The better agreement between TRBJ2-7 and the DNA end casts doubt on the J call. Germline CDR1 SGHRS, CDR2 YFSETQ. This CDR3 has 15 amino acids. CDR3 in DNA: TGCGCCAGCAGCTATGACAGACTTGTTTCCTACGAGCAGTACTTC. As protein: CASSYDRLVSYEQYF.

As DNA, the CDR3 is TGTGCCAGCAGCTTAGGGGCAGGGTGGGCCGGGGCCAACGTCCTGACTTTC. This encodes CASSLGAGWAGANVLTF. The chain couples TRBV7-9 to TRBJ2-6, with D perhaps matching TRBD1 (5 bases). This CDR3 contains 17 residues. Germline V gene lookup returns CDR1 SEHNR and CDR2 FQNEAQ (reference sequence). V was pared by 1 base and J by 4 bases, with 14 bases between. Based on the CDR3 plus reference TRBV7-9 and TRBJ2-6, the full variable domain is DTGVSQNPRHKITKRGQNVTFRCDPISEHNRLYWYRQTLGQGPEFLTYFQNEAQLEKSRLLSDRFSAERPKGSFSTLEIQRTEQGDSAMYLCASSLGAGWAGANVLTFGAGSRLTVL.

The chain is built from TRBV2 and TRBJ2-7; 7 nucleotides align to TRBD2. Germline CDR1 is SNHLY and CDR2 is FYNNEI. The CDR3 is 15 amino acids. Trimming took 8 bases from V and 3 from J; bases not matched to a gene: 13. The CDR3 nucleotides are TGTGCCAGCTCGAGCTCAGCGGGGACCTACTACGAGCAGTACTTC. Translated, it gives CASSSSAGTYYEQYF.

The chain recombines TRBV6-5 with TRBJ1-1; 7 bases are shared with TRBD1. J lost 2 bases, V lost 5 bases, and 8 bases had no gene match. Per germline, CDR1 MNHEY and CDR2 SVGAGI. This CDR3 comprises 15 residues. CDR3 amino acids: CASSPRQGSNTEAFF. CDR3 coding DNA: TGTGCCAGCAGTCCCCGACAGGGCTCTAACACTGAAGCTTTCTTT.

The rearrangement uses TRBV6-1 and TRBJ2-1, with TRBD2 matching over 7 bases. This CDR3 is 16 amino acids long. Trimming at V came to 7 bases and at J to 0 bases, leaving 9 bases not matched to a gene. The V gene's germline CDR1 is MNHNS and CDR2 SASEGT. In nucleotides, the CDR3 is TGTGCCAGCACTGAGAGCGGGGCGAGCTCCTACAATGAGCAGTTCTTC. Its protein product is CASTESGASSYNEQFF.

This clone was observed a few times. The rearrangement links TRBV18 to TRBJ2-1, with 7 bases identical to TRBD2. The CDR3 totals 11 residues. CDR1 and CDR2 from the germline V gene are KGHSH and LQKENI. V lost 8 bases and J lost 9; bases outside the gene matches: 4. The chain's CDR3 is CASRDYGEQFF. CDR3 in DNA: TGTGCCAGCAGGGACTACGGTGAGCAGTTCTTC.

CDR3 residues: CASSLNRGYQPQHF. As DNA, the CDR3 is TGTGCCAGCAGCTTAAACAGGGGTTATCAGCCCCAGCATTTT. The chain recombines TRBV14 with TRBJ1-5; 7 nucleotides match TRBD1. The CDR3 extends over 14 amino acids. In germline, CDR1 is SGHDN, CDR2 FVKESK. The ends lost 5 bases at V and 5 bases at J; junction bases unmatched: 6.